Listed here are 15 T cell receptor beta chains from one sample, sequenced in a study of cytomegalovirus exposure and HLA in healthy donors. Primers: 60 Vbeta forward and 13 Jbeta reverse. The method was immunoSEQ multiplex PCR; TCRdb's version includes in-frame clones alone and lacks a portion of them. The table has about 160,000 clones, roughly three quarters seen once. Sequencing was performed on PBMCs. These receptors came from a human donor in good health.

This clone has a handful of counts. This chain links TRBV5-1 with TRBJ2-5; 9 bases align to TRBD2. This CDR3 region has 16 residues. The germline V gene encodes CDR1 SGHRS and CDR2 YFSETQ. V was pared by 4 bases and J by 2 bases, with 9 bases of the junction left unmatched. Written as DNA, the CDR3 is TGCGCCAGCAGCCGCGGGGGGGGGCGCGGTCAAGAGACCCAGTACTTC. Its translation is CASSRGGGRGQETQYF.

The table lists this clone with a few counts. This chain uses TRBV6-5 with TRBJ1-3, with D uncertain. Trimming stripped 1 base from V and 4 bases from J, with 14 bases between. From germline, CDR1 is MNHEY and CDR2 SVGAGI. This CDR3 is 16 amino acids long. CDR3 protein: CASSYLRGLGGNTIYF. The CDR3, as DNA: TGTGCCAGCAGTTACTTGCGAGGGTTGGGAGGAAACACCATATATTTT.

This clone was recorded only once. This sequence joins TRBV7-2 and TRBJ2-1; D remains ambiguous. The germline gives CDR1 SGHTA, CDR2 FQGNSA. The CDR3 has 13 amino acids. V lost 1 base and J lost 4, with 5 bases in between. This CDR3 reads CASSLVLYNEQFF. The DNA of the CDR3 is TGTGCCAGCAGCTTAGTTCTTTACAATGAGCAGTTCTTC.

The chain combines TRBV4-1 with TRBJ2-3; 8 nucleotides match TRBD2. Losses at the gene ends were 4 bases for V and 2 bases for J; bases not matched to a gene: 5. CDR3 length equals 15 residues. The germline V gene has CDR1 MGHRA and CDR2 YSYEKL. The CDR3 DNA follows: TGCGCCAGCAGCCCCTTAGCGGGGTCCACAGATACGCAGTATTTT. Amino acids: CASSPLAGSTDTQYF.

This clone was counted a few times. V gene TRBV5-4 combines with J gene TRBJ1-3; D remains ambiguous. Looked up from germline, CDR1 is SGHNT and CDR2 is YYREEE (reference sequence). The CDR3 contains 14 residues. Trimming left V 4 bases short and J 3 bases short, with 11 bases between. In DNA, the CDR3 is TGTGCCAGCAGCCCTGAGCCGAGTGGAAACACCATATATTTT. Amino acids: CASSPEPSGNTIYF.

The chain links TRBV19 to TRBJ2-7; TRBD2 matches 8 bases. The ends lost 5 bases at V and 3 bases at J; junction bases unmatched: 6. Germline V gene data show CDR1 as LNHDA and CDR2 as SQIVND (reference sequence). The CDR3 is made up of 14 amino acids. Here the CDR3 reads CASSGTSIFYEQYF. CDR3 DNA: TGTGCCAGTAGTGGGACTAGTATTTTCTACGAGCAGTACTTC.

The gene calls are TRBV11-2 and TRBJ1-4; D remains unclear. From germline, CDR1 is SGHAT and CDR2 FQNNGV. This CDR3 is 14 amino acids long. The V gene lost 2 bases and the J gene lost 5 bases, with 9 bases spanning the gap. In DNA, the CDR3 is TGTGCCAGCAGCTTATTTACAGAGAATGAAAAACTGTTTTTT. It encodes CASSLFTENEKLFF.

V usage is TRBV6-5 and J usage is TRBJ1-1, with no clear D. The CDR3 consists of 14 residues. V shed 9 bases and J shed 4 bases, with 18 bases lying between them. Germline CDR1 MNHEY, CDR2 SVGAGI. The CDR3 DNA is TGTGCCAGTTCTTGGAGACGACTGTTCACTGAAGCTTTCTTT. It translates to CASSWRRLFTEAFF.

This clone has only one observation. V is TRBV5-4 and J is TRBJ2-7, with TRBD1 matching 12 bases. The CDR3 is 16 residues long. Germline CDR1 and CDR2: SGHNT and YYREEE (reference sequence). Trimming took 0 bases from V and 6 from J; bases not matched to a gene: 7. CDR3 in amino acids: CASSLVVGTGGGEQYF. The CDR3 nucleotides read TGTGCCAGCAGCTTGGTGGTTGGGACAGGGGGCGGCGAGCAGTACTTC.

V gene TRBV2 combines with J gene TRBJ1-6; 10 bases are a match to TRBD1. This CDR3 is built from 16 residues. The germline CDR1 and CDR2 sequences are SNHLY and FYNNEI. Trimming cost V 6 bases and J 4 bases; bases outside gene matches: 6. The CDR3 loop is CASSEDRGSYNSPLHF. The DNA of the CDR3 is TGTGCCAGCAGCGAGGACAGGGGGTCTTATAATTCACCCCTCCACTTT.

The genes are TRBV10-1 and TRBJ2-7; 8 bases map to TRBD2. CDR1 and CDR2 from the germline V gene are WNHNN and SYGVQD (reference sequence). The V and J ends lost 5 bases and 0 bases, in that order; junction bases with no gene match: 6. The CDR3 loop spans 15 amino acids. The CDR3: CASSIVAGGSYEQYF. DNA of the CDR3: TGCGCCAGCAGTATCGTGGCGGGGGGCTCCTACGAGCAGTACTTC.

The V call is TRBV4-1, the J call TRBJ2-7, with D uncertain. There are 16 residues in the CDR3. Trimming left V 0 bases short and J 1 base short, with 13 bases between. The germline CDR1 and CDR2 sequences are MGHRA and YSYEKL. The CDR3 nucleotides are TGCGCCAGCAGCCAAGATGTCTCCTCGGGTTCCTACGAGCAGTACTTC. It yields the protein CASSQDVSSGSYEQYF.

Worth noting for this clone: At one of its ends the junction is not consistent with the germline gene, which may arise from a read error. The chain combines TRBV5-1 with TRBJ1-2; D call uncertain. Germline CDR1 SGHRS, CDR2 YFSETQ. The CDR3 loop spans 13 amino acids. DNA for the CDR3: TGCGCCAGCAGCCCTGACGGCGACTATGGCTACCCCTTC. Its protein product is CASSPDGDYGYPF. The whole variable domain, filled in from reference TRBV5-1 and TRBJ1-2, reads KAGVTQTPRYLIKTRGQQVTLSCSPISGHRSVSWYQQTPGQGLQFLFEYFSETQRNKGNFPGRFSGRQFSNSRSEMNVSTLELGDSALYLCASSPDGDYGYPFGSGTRLTVV.

V is TRBV2 and J is TRBJ1-1, with D possibly TRBD1 on 6 matching bases. V was pared by 3 bases and J by 1 base, with 9 bases between. This CDR3 comprises 14 residues. Germline V gene sequence: CDR1 SNHLY, CDR2 FYNNEI. The CDR3 region has the DNA TGTGCCAGCAGTGATGGACAGCCGAACACTGAAGCTTTCTTT. This codes for CASSDGQPNTEAFF.

The chain uses TRBV4-1 and TRBJ1-5; 9 nucleotides line up with TRBD1. The germline V gene has CDR1 MGHRA and CDR2 YSYEKL. Trimming removed 0 bases from V and 3 bases from J; junction bases left unmatched: 6. The CDR3 has 17 residues. Here the CDR3 reads CASSQDPTGGYNQPQHF. As DNA, the CDR3 is TGCGCCAGCAGCCAAGATCCTACAGGGGGCTACAATCAGCCCCAGCATTTT.